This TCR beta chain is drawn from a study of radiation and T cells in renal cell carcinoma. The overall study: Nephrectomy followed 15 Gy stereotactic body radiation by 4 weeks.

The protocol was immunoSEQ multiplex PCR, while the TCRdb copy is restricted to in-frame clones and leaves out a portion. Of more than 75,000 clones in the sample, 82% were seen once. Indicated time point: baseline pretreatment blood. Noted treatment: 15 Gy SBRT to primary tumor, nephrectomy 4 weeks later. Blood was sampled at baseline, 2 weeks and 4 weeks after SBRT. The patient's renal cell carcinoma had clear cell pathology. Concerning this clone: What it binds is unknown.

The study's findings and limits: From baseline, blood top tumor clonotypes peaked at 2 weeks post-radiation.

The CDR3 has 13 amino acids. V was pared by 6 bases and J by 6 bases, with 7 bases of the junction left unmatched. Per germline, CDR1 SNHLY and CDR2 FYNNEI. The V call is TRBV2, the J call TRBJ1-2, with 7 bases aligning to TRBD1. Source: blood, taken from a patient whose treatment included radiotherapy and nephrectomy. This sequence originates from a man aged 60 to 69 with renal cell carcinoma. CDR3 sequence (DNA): TGTGCCAGCAGCGGGGACAGTGGGCATGGCTACACCTTC. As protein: CASSGDSGHGYTF.